These 21 T cell receptor beta chains originate from one sample sequenced in a study of T cell repertoires in cytomegalovirus infection (dated 2019 in TCRdb). Their cognate antigens are unknown. The treatment or condition label for this specimen denotes: in vitro stimulation with specific CMV peptide epitopes to enrich CMV-specific T cells. Sequencing took place on an Illumina HiSeq 1500. The public reads were reprocessed in TCRdb via fastp at Q25 and MiXCR, keeping in-frame beta chains. Every CDR3 protein is listed once, alongside the most common genes and DNA of its rows. The sample profile shows around 770,000 distinct CDR3 sequences; 25% to 30% of them were found once. The top ten constitute about an eighth of the sample. The sample consisted of cultured CD8+ T cells from PBMCs, taken from culture after CMV antigen stimulation. The receptors were gathered from a human donor in good health (CMV status not recorded). Some clones in this sample may be carry-over from other donors' samples.

CDR3 nucleotides: TGTGCCAGCAGTATTCTTTATAGCAATCAGCCCCAGCATTTT. It is translated as CASSILYSNQPQHF. This chain joins TRBV28 and TRBJ1-5; D is ambiguous. Looked up from germline, CDR1 is MDHEN and CDR2 is SYDVKM. CDR3 length: 14 residues. Trimming took off 5 bases at V and 0 bases at J, with 8 bases between the two ends.

This clonotype was picked up a small number of times. The V and J genes are TRBV2 and TRBJ1-3; no firm D call. CDR3 length: 17 residues. Germline CDR1 and CDR2: SNHLY and FYNNEI. V dropped 2 bases and J dropped 4 bases, with 18 bases sitting between them. In DNA, the CDR3 is TGTGCCAGCAGTGAAAGTATTGGACTAGACTACGGAAACACCATATATTTT. Its protein is CASSESIGLDYGNTIYF.

This clonotype was recorded a few times. The chain uses TRBV12-3 or TRBV12-4 and TRBJ1-1, with TRBD1 as a possible D gene (5 bases). Deletions cut 6 bases from V and 5 bases from J, with 19 bases between. The CDR3 is made up of 15 amino acids. CDR3 nucleotides: TGTGCCAGCAGCTTCACCCCGAGCAGGGCGACTGAAGCTTTCTTT. Its protein product is CASSFTPSRATEAFF.

The CDR3: CASSYPDGSNQPQHF. The CDR3 DNA reads TGTGCCAGCAGTTACCCGGACGGTAGCAATCAGCCCCAGCATTTT. This chain links TRBV6-6 with TRBJ1-5; D is uncertain. Germline loops: CDR1 MNHNY, CDR2 SVGAGI (reference sequence). Trimming left V 2 bases short and J 0 bases short, with 8 bases between. The CDR3 is 15 residues long.

The chain combines TRBV4-1 with TRBJ1-1, with 8 bases matching TRBD1. CDR3 length: 12 amino acids. Trimming at V came to 1 base and at J to 11 bases, leaving 3 bases not matched to a gene. Germline V gives CDR1 MGHRA, CDR2 YSYEKL. This CDR3 reads CASSQGRQGAFF. The DNA for the CDR3 is TGCGCCAGCAGCCAAGGTCGACAGGGGGCTTTCTTT.

This clonotype was counted a few times. This chain links TRBV7-6 with TRBJ2-7; 9 bases are a match to TRBD1. Germline CDR1 SGHVS, CDR2 FNYEAQ. CDR3 length: 14 amino acids. Trimming at V came to 4 bases and at J to 5 bases, leaving 6 bases not matched to a gene. CDR3 region: CASSSYRGRNEQYF. CDR3 nucleotide sequence: TGTGCCAGCAGCTCGTACAGGGGGCGGAACGAGCAGTACTTC.

CDR3 coding DNA: TGCAGTGCTAGAAAGGGACAGCAAAATCAGCCCCAGCATTTT. Amino acids: CSARKGQQNQPQHF. The chain has TRBV20-1 and TRBJ1-5; 7 nucleotides line up with TRBD1. The CDR3 length is 14 residues. The V gene's germline CDR1 is DFQATT and CDR2 SNEGSKA (reference sequence). With 2 bases clipped from V and 4 bases from J, the junction kept 5 bases outside the gene matches.

The V gene is TRBV4-1, the J gene TRBJ1-2; TRBD1 matches at 10 bases. Germline CDR1 is MGHRA and CDR2 is YSYEKL. Trimming removed 2 bases from V and 3 bases from J; junction bases left unmatched: 9. This CDR3 has 17 amino acids. CDR3 in DNA: TGCGCCAGCAGCCAAACCGGGACAGGGGCGGTAGACTATGGCTACACCTTC. Its translation is CASSQTGTGAVDYGYTF.

This clonotype was observed a few times. The chain carries TRBV27 and TRBJ1-1; 10 bases align to TRBD1. V lost 3 bases and J lost 5; bases outside the gene matches: 3. Germline CDR1 and CDR2: MNHEY and SMNVEV (reference sequence). The CDR3 sequence is 14 residues long. The CDR3 is CASSFDRGRTEAFF. The CDR3 nucleotides read TGTGCCAGCAGTTTCGACAGGGGGCGGACTGAAGCTTTCTTT.

The chain links TRBV14 to TRBJ1-3; unclear D gene. The V end lost 1 base, the J end lost 2 bases, and 9 bases lay between the germline ends. This CDR3 contains 15 residues. Germline loops: CDR1 SGHDN, CDR2 FVKESK. CDR3 region: CASSQVIGPGNTIYF. Here the CDR3 DNA reads TGTGCCAGCAGCCAAGTAATCGGGCCTGGAAACACCATATATTTT.

The V call is TRBV7-6, the J call TRBJ2-5, with D possibly TRBD1 on 5 matching bases. The V gene's germline CDR1 is SGHVS and CDR2 FNYEAQ. Trimming pared 2 bases from V and 5 bases from J, leaving 12 bases between. The CDR3 length is 14 residues. CDR3 residues: CASSLWSRDETQYF. The CDR3 nucleotides are TGTGCCAGCAGCTTATGGTCCAGGGATGAGACCCAGTACTTC.

This clonotype was counted many times. V and J are TRBV11-2 and TRBJ2-7; 9 bases are a match to TRBD1. The CDR3 runs 15 residues. In germline, CDR1 is SGHAT, CDR2 FQNNGV. The J segment lost 1 base and the V segment lost 5 bases, leaving 6 bases of the junction unmatched. As DNA, the CDR3 is TGTGCCAGCAGCCGCGACAGGGGGGATTCCTACGAGCAGTACTTC. Its translation: CASSRDRGDSYEQYF. Together with reference TRBV11-2 and TRBJ2-7, the CDR3 gives the full variable domain: EAGVAQSPRYKIIEKRQSVAFWCNPISGHATLYWYQQILGQGPKLLIQFQNNGVVDDSQLPKDRFSAERLKGVDSTLKIQPAKLEDSAVYLCASSRDRGDSYEQYFGPGTRLTVT.

This clonotype was recorded a few times. V and J are TRBV6-8 and TRBJ2-5; no definite D call. Germline values: CDR1 MNHGY, CDR2 SAAAGT. V shed 7 bases and J shed 2 bases, with 14 bases lying between them. The length of the CDR3 is 14 residues. The CDR3 DNA sequence: TGTGCCAGCAACCCGAGTACAAAACAAGAGACCCAGTACTTC. This translates into CASNPSTKQETQYF.

The chain recombines TRBV4-1 with TRBJ2-5, with TRBD2 matching 7 bases. CDR3 length: 15 residues. The V and J ends lost 0 bases and 3 bases, in that order; junction bases with no gene match: 4. CDR1 and CDR2 from the germline V gene are MGHRA and YSYEKL. DNA of the CDR3: TGCGCCAGCAGCCAAGACGGTGCGGGGGAAGAGACCCAGTACTTC. Its protein is CASSQDGAGEETQYF.

This clonotype has only a few counts. This chain uses TRBV2 with TRBJ2-6; the D gene is possibly TRBD2 (6 bases). This CDR3 is 15 amino acids long. Germline V CDR1 and CDR2: SNHLY, FYNNEI. With 10 bases removed from V and 0 bases from J, the gap between germline ends came to 13 bases. The CDR3 region has the DNA TGTGCCACCAGGGACTTCGTCTCTGGGGCCAACGTCCTGACTTTC. Translating gives CATRDFVSGANVLTF.

A few counts support this clonotype. The chain uses TRBV7-9 and TRBJ2-5; a weak D match, TRBD2 (6 bases). The CDR3 contains 15 residues. CDR1 is SEHNR and CDR2 is FQNEAQ in the germline V gene (reference sequence). The V end lost 5 bases, the J end lost 1 base, and 14 bases lay between the germline ends. CDR3 loop: CASSPSSGLQETQYF. The CDR3 DNA reads as TGTGCCAGCAGCCCCAGCTCGGGACTCCAAGAGACCCAGTACTTC.

This rearrangement joins TRBV5-1 to TRBJ2-5; 8 nucleotides align to TRBD1. With 4 bases clipped from V and 4 bases from J, the junction kept 9 bases outside the gene matches. The CDR3 length is 15 residues. Germline-derived CDR1 and CDR2 are SGHRS and YFSETQ. CDR3 DNA: TGCGCCAGCAGCACCGGACAGGGATGGCCAGAGACCCAGTACTTC. This encodes CASSTGQGWPETQYF.

The chain combines TRBV7-8 with TRBJ2-3; 9 bases are shared with TRBD2. The J segment lost 3 bases and the V segment lost 3 bases, leaving 7 bases of the junction unmatched. Germline loops: CDR1 SGHVS, CDR2 FQNEAQ. The CDR3 spans 16 residues. CDR3 sequence reads: CASSFSGTSWTDTQYF. The DNA for the CDR3 is TGTGCCAGCAGCTTTTCCGGGACTAGCTGGACAGATACGCAGTATTTT.

In its sample, this clonotype was seen many times. This chain connects TRBV7-2 to TRBJ1-1; D gene uncertain. The CDR3 contains 15 residues. Germline loops: CDR1 SGHTA, CDR2 FQGNSA. V was trimmed by 4 bases and J by 1 base, leaving 13 bases between them. As DNA, the CDR3 is TGTGCCAGCAGCTACGCCTGGAGGGCGAACACTGAAGCTTTCTTT. This gives the protein CASSYAWRANTEAFF.

Only a few counts were recorded for this clonotype. The chain uses TRBV27 and TRBJ2-1; 10 nucleotides match TRBD1. Trimming at V came to 6 bases and at J to 7 bases, leaving 15 bases not matched to a gene. Germline V gene data show CDR1 as MNHEY and CDR2 as SMNVEV (reference sequence). CDR3 length: 17 residues. This CDR3 reads CASRHGWGGDRGNEQFF. CDR3 nucleotides: TGTGCCAGCAGACACGGTTGGGGTGGGGACAGGGGTAATGAGCAGTTCTTC.

The V call is TRBV4-2, the J call TRBJ2-2, with 7 bases aligning to TRBD1. Germline lookup yields CDR1 LGHNA and CDR2 YNFKEQ. The CDR3 spans 17 residues. Unmatched junction bases numbered 8, after V lost 4 bases and J lost 0 bases. CDR3 DNA sequence: TGTGCCAGCAGCCGAGATCTCGGGACAGCGAACACCGGGGAGCTGTTTTTT. As protein: CASSRDLGTANTGELFF.